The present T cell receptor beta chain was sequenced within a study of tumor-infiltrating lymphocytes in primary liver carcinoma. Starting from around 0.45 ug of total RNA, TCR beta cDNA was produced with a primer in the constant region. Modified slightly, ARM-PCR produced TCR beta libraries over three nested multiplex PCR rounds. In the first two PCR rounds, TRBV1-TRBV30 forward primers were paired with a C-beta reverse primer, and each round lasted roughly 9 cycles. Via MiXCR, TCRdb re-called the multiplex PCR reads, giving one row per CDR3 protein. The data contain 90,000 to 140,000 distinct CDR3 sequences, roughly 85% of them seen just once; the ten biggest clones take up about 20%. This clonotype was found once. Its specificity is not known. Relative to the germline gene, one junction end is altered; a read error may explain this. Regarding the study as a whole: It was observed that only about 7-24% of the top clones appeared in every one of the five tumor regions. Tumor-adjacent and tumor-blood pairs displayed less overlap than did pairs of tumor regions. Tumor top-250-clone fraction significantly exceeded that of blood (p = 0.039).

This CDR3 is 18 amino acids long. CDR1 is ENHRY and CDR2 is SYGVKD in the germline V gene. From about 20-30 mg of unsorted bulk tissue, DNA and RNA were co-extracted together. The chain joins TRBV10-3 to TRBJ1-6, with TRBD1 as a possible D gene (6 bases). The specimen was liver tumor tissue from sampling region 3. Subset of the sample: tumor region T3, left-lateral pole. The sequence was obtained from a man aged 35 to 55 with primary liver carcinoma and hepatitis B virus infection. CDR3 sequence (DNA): TGTACCATCAGTGGGGCGAGCGGGGGCGCGTCTAATAATTCACCCCTCCAGTTT. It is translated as CTISGASGGASNNSPLQF.